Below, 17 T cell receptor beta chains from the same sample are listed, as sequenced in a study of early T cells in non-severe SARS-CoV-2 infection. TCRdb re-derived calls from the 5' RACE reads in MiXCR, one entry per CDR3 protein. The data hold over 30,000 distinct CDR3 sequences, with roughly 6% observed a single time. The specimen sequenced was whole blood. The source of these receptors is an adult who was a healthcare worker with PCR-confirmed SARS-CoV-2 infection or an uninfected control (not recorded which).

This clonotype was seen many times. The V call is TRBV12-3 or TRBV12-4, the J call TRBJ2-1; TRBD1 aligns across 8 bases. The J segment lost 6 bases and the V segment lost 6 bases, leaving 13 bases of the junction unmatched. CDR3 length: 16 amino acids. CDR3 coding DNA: TGTGCCAGCAGACAGGAGACAGGGGCTAAGATCAATGAGCAGTTCTTC. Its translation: CASRQETGAKINEQFF.

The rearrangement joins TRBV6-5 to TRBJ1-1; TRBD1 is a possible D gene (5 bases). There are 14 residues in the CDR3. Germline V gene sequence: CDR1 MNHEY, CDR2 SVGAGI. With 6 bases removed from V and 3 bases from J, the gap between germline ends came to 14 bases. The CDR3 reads CASSNRRGYTEAFF. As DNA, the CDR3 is TGTGCCAGCAGCAACAGGAGAGGGTACACTGAAGCTTTCTTT.

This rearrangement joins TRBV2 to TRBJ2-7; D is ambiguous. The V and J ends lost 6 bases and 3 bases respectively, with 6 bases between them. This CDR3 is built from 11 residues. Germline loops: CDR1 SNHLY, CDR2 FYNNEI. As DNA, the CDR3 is TGTGCCAGCAGGTCGTTCTACGAGCAGTACTTC. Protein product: CASRSFYEQYF.

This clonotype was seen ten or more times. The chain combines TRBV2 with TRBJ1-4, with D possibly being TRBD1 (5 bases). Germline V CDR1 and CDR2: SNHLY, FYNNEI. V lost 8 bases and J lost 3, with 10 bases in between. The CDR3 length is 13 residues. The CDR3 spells CASGGVPNEKLFF. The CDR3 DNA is TGTGCCAGCGGGGGGGTCCCTAATGAAAAACTGTTTTTT.

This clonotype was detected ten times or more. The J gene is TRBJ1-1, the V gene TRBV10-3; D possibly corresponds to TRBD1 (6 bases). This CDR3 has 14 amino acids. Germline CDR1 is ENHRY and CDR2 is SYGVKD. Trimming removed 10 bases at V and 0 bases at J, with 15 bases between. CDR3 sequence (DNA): TGTGCCACCGAGGGGGGAGGGCTGAACACTGAAGCTTTCTTT. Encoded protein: CATEGGGLNTEAFF.

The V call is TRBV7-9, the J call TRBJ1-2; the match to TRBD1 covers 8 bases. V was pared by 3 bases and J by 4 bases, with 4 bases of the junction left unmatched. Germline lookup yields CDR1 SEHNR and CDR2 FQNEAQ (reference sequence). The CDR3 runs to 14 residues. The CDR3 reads CASSLAGGAYGYTF. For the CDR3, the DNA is TGTGCCAGCAGCTTGGCAGGGGGCGCCTATGGCTACACCTTC. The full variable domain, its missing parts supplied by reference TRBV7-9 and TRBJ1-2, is DTGVSQNPRHKITKRGQNVTFRCDPISEHNRLYWYRQTLGQGPEFLTYFQNEAQLEKSRLLSDRFSAERPKGSFSTLEIQRTEQGDSAMYLCASSLAGGAYGYTFGSGTRLTVV.

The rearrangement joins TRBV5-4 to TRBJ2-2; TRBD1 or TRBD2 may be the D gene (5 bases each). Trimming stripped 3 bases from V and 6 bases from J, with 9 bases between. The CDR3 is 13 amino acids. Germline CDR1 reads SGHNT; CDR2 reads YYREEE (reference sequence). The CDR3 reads CASSSRGAGELFF. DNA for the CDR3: TGTGCCAGCAGCTCGAGGGGAGCCGGGGAGCTGTTTTTT.

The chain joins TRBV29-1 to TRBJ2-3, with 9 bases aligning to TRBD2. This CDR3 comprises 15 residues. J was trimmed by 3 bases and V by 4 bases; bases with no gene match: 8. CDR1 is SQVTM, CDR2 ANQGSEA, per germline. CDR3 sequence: CSVAIGGGETDTQYF. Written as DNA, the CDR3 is TGCAGCGTTGCCATCGGCGGGGGGGAGACAGATACGCAGTATTTT.

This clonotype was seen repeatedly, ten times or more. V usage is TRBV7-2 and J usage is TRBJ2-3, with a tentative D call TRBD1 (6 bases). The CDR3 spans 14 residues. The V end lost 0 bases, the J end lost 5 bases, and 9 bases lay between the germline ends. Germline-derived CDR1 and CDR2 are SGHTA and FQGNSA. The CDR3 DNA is TGTGCCAGCAGCTTAGCTAGAGGGGGAGATACGCAGTATTTT. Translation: CASSLARGGDTQYF.

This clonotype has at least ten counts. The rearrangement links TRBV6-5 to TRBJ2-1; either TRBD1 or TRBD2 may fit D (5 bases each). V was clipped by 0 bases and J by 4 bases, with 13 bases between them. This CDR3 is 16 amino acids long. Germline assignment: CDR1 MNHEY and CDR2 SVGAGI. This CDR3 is CASSYSGVPGYNEQFF. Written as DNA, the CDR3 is TGTGCCAGCAGTTACTCGGGGGTACCAGGATACAATGAGCAGTTCTTC.

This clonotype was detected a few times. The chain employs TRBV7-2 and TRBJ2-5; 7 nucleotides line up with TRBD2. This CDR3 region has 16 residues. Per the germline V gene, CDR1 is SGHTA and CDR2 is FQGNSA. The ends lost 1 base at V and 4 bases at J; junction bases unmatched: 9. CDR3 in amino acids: CASSLGLGGKRETQYF. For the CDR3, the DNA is TGTGCCAGCAGCTTAGGTCTGGGGGGGAAGAGAGAGACCCAGTACTTC.

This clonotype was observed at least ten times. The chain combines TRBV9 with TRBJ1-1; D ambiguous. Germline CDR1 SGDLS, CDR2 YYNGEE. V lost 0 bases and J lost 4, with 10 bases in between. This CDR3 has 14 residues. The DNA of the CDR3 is TGTGCCAGCAGCGTAGATGGGTTATCCACTGAAGCTTTCTTT. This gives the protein CASSVDGLSTEAFF.

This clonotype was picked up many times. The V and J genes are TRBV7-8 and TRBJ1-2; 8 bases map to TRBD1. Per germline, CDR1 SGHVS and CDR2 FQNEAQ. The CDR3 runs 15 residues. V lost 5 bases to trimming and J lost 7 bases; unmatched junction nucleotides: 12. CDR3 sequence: CASSLTTGEGAGYTF. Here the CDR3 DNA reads TGTGCCAGCAGCCTAACGACAGGGGAGGGGGCTGGCTACACCTTC. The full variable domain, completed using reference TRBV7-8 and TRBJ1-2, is GAGVSQSPRYKVAKRGQDVALRCDPISGHVSLFWYQQALGQGPEFLTYFQNEAQLDKSGLPSDRFFAERPEGSVSTLKIQRTQQEDSAVYLCASSLTTGEGAGYTFGSGTRLTVV.

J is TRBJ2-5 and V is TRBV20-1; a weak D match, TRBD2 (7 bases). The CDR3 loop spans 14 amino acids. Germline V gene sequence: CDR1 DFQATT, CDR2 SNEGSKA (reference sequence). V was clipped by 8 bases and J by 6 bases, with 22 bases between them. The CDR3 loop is CSPTNPGGLKTQYF. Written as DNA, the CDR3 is TGCAGTCCAACCAACCCGGGGGGCTTAAAGACCCAGTACTTC.

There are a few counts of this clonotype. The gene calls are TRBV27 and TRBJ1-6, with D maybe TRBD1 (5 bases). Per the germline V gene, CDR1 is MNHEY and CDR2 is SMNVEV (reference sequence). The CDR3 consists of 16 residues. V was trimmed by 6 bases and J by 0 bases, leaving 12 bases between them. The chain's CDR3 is CASRETVTSYNSPLHF. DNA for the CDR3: TGTGCCAGCAGGGAGACAGTTACCTCCTATAATTCACCCCTCCACTTT.

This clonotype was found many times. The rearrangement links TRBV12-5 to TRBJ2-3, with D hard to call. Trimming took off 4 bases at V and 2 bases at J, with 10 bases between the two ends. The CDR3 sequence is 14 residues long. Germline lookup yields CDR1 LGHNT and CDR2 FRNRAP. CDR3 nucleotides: TGTGCTAGTGGTTCAGGTTTCCTCACAGATACGCAGTATTTT. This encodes CASGSGFLTDTQYF.

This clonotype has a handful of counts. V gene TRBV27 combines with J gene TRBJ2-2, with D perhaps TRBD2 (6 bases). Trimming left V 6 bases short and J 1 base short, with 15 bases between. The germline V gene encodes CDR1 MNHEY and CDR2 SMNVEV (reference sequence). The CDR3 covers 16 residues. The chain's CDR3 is CASSFRGVKNTGELFF. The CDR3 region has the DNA TGTGCCAGCAGCTTTCGCGGGGTGAAGAACACCGGGGAGCTGTTTTTT.